This TCR beta chain appears in the sequencing data of a study of shared clonotypes between healthy human individuals. Naive CD8 isolation took CD45RO-negative cells positively selected for CCR7 and excluded terminally differentiated effector memory CD45RA+ cells. Caucasian adults living in Nashville, Tennessee, provided all samples. Repertoires were generated with immunoSEQ multiplex PCR, while TCRdb's copy carries only in-frame clones and drops some. Altogether about 2.1 million clones are present, about 93% being singletons, with the ten largest covering approximately 1.7%. As for this clone: Antigen unknown.

Whole-study findings and limits: Donor clonotype sharing was expected to depend on sequencing depth. In contrast to clonotypes shared by all four donors, non-shared clonotypes had lower generation probabilities. Estimated richness values were generally larger in naive subsets than in memory subsets.

This TCR derives from a man aged 18-30 years in good health. Some clones in this sample may be carry-over from other donors' samples. Sequenced: naive CD8+ T cells from PBMCs.

The CDR3 DNA reads TGTGCCAGCAGCCAAAGGGACCTCGGCAGAGAGACCCAGTACTTC. It codes for CASSQRDLGRETQYF. This rearrangement joins TRBV5-6 to TRBJ2-5; D possibly uses TRBD1 or TRBD2 (5 bases each). Germline CDR1 reads SGHDT; CDR2 reads YYEEEE. V gave up 4 bases and J gave up 4 bases, with 17 bases separating them. This CDR3 is 15 amino acids long.